The clone carrying this T cell receptor (beta chain) was counted a few times. Its antigen is currently unknown. This entry belongs to a study of blood T cells in healthy people across ages. Points from the study as a whole: Significant beta diversity loss was already apparent by age roughly 38, declining roughly linearly.

A second PCR, run for about 7 to 11 cycles, used a sample-barcoded 5' primer plus a J-beta primer mix. TCRdb ran MiXCR on the 5' RACE reads and lists one entry per CDR3 protein. The sample carries hundreds of thousands of distinct CDR3 sequences, under 30% recorded once. The same specimen was also included in a second study, on T cells of mothers and their children. Per that paper: Reads obtained per mother exceeded 10 million TCR beta CDR3 reads, with roughly 3 million obtained per child.

The sequencing sample was made of blood. This TCR derives from a boy aged 10-17 years in good health.

CDR3 protein: CASTRTGGRQETQYF. In DNA, the CDR3 is TGTGCCAGCACCCGGACAGGGGGTCGTCAAGAGACCCAGTACTTC. V and J are TRBV6-5 and TRBJ2-5; 10 bases are a match to TRBD1. The CDR3 is 15 amino acids. Losses at the gene ends were 7 bases for V and 2 bases for J; bases not matched to a gene: 7. Germline CDR1 MNHEY, CDR2 SVGAGI.